A selection of T cell receptor beta chains follows, all from one sample in a study of CD8+ T cells in alopecia areata. The protocol was immunoSEQ multiplex PCR, while the TCRdb copy is restricted to in-frame clones and leaves out a portion. The data contain approximately 200,000 clones, 58% of them seen just once; the ten biggest clones take up under 7%. The sample consisted of CD4+ T cells sorted from blood, taken at week 24, from a patient treated with tofacitinib. The origin of the receptors is a human donor with alopecia areata. CDR3s include the opening cysteine and the closing phenylalanine or tryptophan. The order of the fields is J gene, V gene, clone size, D gene, CDR3 DNA, CDR3 protein. A D gene is named only where the DNA matches it firmly. Size is stated for part of the rows, as once, few or many counts, or as a class when the clone is expanded.

TRBJ1-1 | TRBV29-1 | few | TRBD1 | TGCAGCGTTGAGGACAGGGCCCAACCTTTCTTT | CSVEDRAQPFF
TRBJ1-5 | TRBV23-1 | . | . | TGCGCCAGCAGTCAATGCAGGGATCAGCCCCAGCATTTT | CASSQCRDQPQHF
TRBJ2-6 | TRBV5-4 | . | . | TGTGCCAGCAGCTGGGCCAGAGAAACTGGGGCCAACGTCCTGACTTTC | CASSWARETGANVLTF
TRBJ1-1 | TRBV29-1 | few | . | TGCAGCGTTGGAGACAAGAACACTGAAGCTTTCTTT | CSVGDKNTEAFF
TRBJ2-1 | TRBV29-1 | . | . | TGCAGCGTTTCGAGGGGCTCCTCCTACAATGAGCAGTTCTTC | CSVSRGSSYNEQFF
TRBJ2-7 | TRBV29-1 | . | TRBD1 | TGCAGCGAATTCCGGGACAGGGTATTCTACGAGCAGTACTTC | CSEFRDRVFYEQYF
TRBJ1-2 | TRBV19 | . | TRBD1 | TGTGCCACTAGTCGCTTTAAACAGGGGACTAACTATGGCTACACCTTC | CATSRFKQGTNYGYTF
TRBJ2-5 | TRBV28 | . | . | TGTGCCAGCAGTTTATATCAGGGGATGGAGACCCAGTACTTC | CASSLYQGMETQYF
TRBJ2-3 | TRBV5-6 | . | . | TGTGCCAGCAGCTTGAAGGGCGTAGATACGCAGTATTTT | CASSLKGVDTQYF
TRBJ2-2 | TRBV30 | few | . | TGTGCCTGGAGTGTACCCGGGGGCACCGGGGAGCTGTTTTTT | CAWSVPGGTGELFF
TRBJ2-5 | TRBV5-4 | once | . | TGTGCCAGCAGCTCCCGGCGGGCGAGGGGAGAGACCCAGTACTTC | CASSSRRARGETQYF
TRBJ2-5 | TRBV4-2 | . | . | TGTGCCAGCAGCCAAGTAGATTCTGGGGAGGGGGTAAAGACCCAGTACTTC | CASSQVDSGEGVKTQYF
TRBJ2-3 | TRBV18 | once | . | TGTGCCAGCATGATAAGACAGGGCACAGATACGCAGTATTTT | CASMIRQGTDTQYF
TRBJ2-5 | TRBV5-1 | few | . | TGCGCCAGCAGCTCACGGGAGAATAGAGAGACCCAGTACTTC | CASSSRENRETQYF
TRBJ1-3 | TRBV29-1 | . | . | TGCAGCGCGTTTACGGACTCTGGAAACACCATATATTTT | CSAFTDSGNTIYF
TRBJ2-5 | TRBV6-5 | . | . | TGTGCCAGCAGTTACGTAGGGGCGCTGTGGGAGACCCAGTACTTC | CASSYVGALWETQYF
TRBJ1-5 | TRBV7-8 | . | TRBD1 | TGTGCCAGCAGCTTAGCGGGGACAGGGAGGGGTCAGCCCCAGCATTTT | CASSLAGTGRGQPQHF
TRBJ2-7 | TRBV5-4 | . | . | TGTGCCAGCAGCTTGGATCCGGAAGAGCAGTACTTC | CASSLDPEEQYF
TRBJ1-1 | TRBV7-3 | . | . | TGTGCCAGCAGCTCACGGAACACTGAAGCTTTCTTT | CASSSRNTEAFF
TRBJ1-5 | TRBV20-1 | . | . | TGCAGTGCTAGCTCGGCTCAGCCCCAGCATTTT | CSASSAQPQHF
TRBJ1-2 | TRBV29-1 | few | . | TGCAGCGTTGGAGAGCGCGGCTATGGCTACACCTTC | CSVGERGYGYTF
TRBJ2-7 | TRBV9 | . | TRBD2 | TGTGCCAGCAGCCCAGGACTAGCGGGCTACGAGCAGTACTTC | CASSPGLAGYEQYF
TRBJ2-1 | TRBV11-3 | . | . | TGTGCCAGCAGCTTAGGACGAGAGGGCGAGCAGTTCTTC | CASSLGREGEQFF
TRBJ1-5 | TRBV7-6 | once | TRBD1 | TGTGCCAGCAGCCCGGGACAGGTTTTCAATCAGCCCCAGCATTTT | CASSPGQVFNQPQHF
TRBJ1-6 | TRBV18 | . | . | TGTGCCAGCTCACCAGCAGGCGGGGGCGCAGGGAATTCACCCCTCCACTTT | CASSPAGGGAGNSPLHF
TRBJ2-5 | TRBV28 | . | TRBD1 | TGTGCCAGCTTCGGCAGGGGGGAGACCCAGTACTTC | CASFGRGETQYF
TRBJ2-7 | TRBV29-1 | . | TRBD2 | TGCAGCGTCCGGACTAGCGGTAACCGATACGAGCAGTACTTC | CSVRTSGNRYEQYF
TRBJ1-2 | TRBV11-2 | . | . | TGTGCCAGCAGCCCAGCCCGGGCGAACTATGGCTACACCTTC | CASSPARANYGYTF
TRBJ1-1 | TRBV29-1 | . | . | TGCAGCGTTGAAAACAGCCTCATGAACACTGAAGCTTTCTTT | CSVENSLMNTEAFF
TRBJ2-6 | TRBV5-1 | . | TRBD2 | TGCGCCAGCAGCTCTGGCGGGACTAGCGGGGGAACAGGGGCCAACGTCCTGACTTTC | CASSSGGTSGGTGANVLTF
TRBJ2-7 | TRBV27 | . | . | TGTGCCAGCAGTTTTCCCTCCTACGAGCAGTACTTC | CASSFPSYEQYF
TRBJ2-5 | TRBV12-5 | . | . | TGTGCTAGTGGTTTGGAGGCAGAGACCCAGTACTTC | CASGLEAETQYF
TRBJ1-2 | TRBV7-9 | . | . | TGTGCCAGCAGCTTAGCCCGAAAAGGGGGACATGGCTACACCTTC | CASSLARKGGHGYTF
TRBJ1-5 | TRBV27 | . | . | TGTGCCAGCAGTTTATCTGGACGTAGGGGGCCCCAGCATTTT | CASSLSGRRGPQHF
TRBJ2-5 | TRBV4-2 | few | . | TGTGCCAGCAGCCAGGCCCGGGGGGCCCAAGAGACCCAGTACTTC | CASSQARGAQETQYF
TRBJ2-2 | TRBV4-3 | few | TRBD2 | TGCGCCAGCAGCCTTGTAGCGGGAGGTTACACCGGGGAGCTGTTTTTT | CASSLVAGGYTGELFF
TRBJ2-5 | TRBV6-5 | . | . | TGTGCCAGCAGTTACAGGGCGTCGGTGGAGACCCAGTACTTC | CASSYRASVETQYF
TRBJ2-7 | TRBV5-6 | . | TRBD2 | TGTGCCAGCAGCTTGACTAGCGGGCTTTACGAGCAGTACTTC | CASSLTSGLYEQYF
TRBJ2-7 | TRBV9 | . | TRBD1 | TGTGCCAGCAGCGTATCGGGACAGGGGACGGGCGAGCAGTACTTC | CASSVSGQGTGEQYF
TRBJ2-7 | TRBV30 | . | . | TGTGCCTGGGAGTTGCCCGGGTGGTACGAGCAGTACTTC | CAWELPGWYEQYF
TRBJ2-2 | TRBV30 | . | . | TGTGCCTGGAGTGTTTTGGGCACCGGGGAGCTGTTTTTT | CAWSVLGTGELFF
TRBJ1-1 | TRBV25-1 | . | . | TGTGCCAGCAGTGATCGTGGAGAAGGGGCGACTGAAGCTTTCTTT | CASSDRGEGATEAFF
TRBJ2-5 | TRBV4-3 | few | . | TGCGCCAGCAGCGAAGAGGGTGGAGCGACCCAGTACTTC | CASSEEGGATQYF
TRBJ2-1 | TRBV28 | few | . | TGTGCCAGCAGCCACGGGAGCTCCTACAATGAGCAGTTCTTC | CASSHGSSYNEQFF
TRBJ2-7 | TRBV5-1 | . | . | TGCGCCAGCAGCTTCGGTGGCGGCTCCTACGAGCAGTACTTC | CASSFGGGSYEQYF
TRBJ2-3 | TRBV5-6 | . | . | TGTGCCAGCAGCTCCAGGACTAGCACAGATACGCAGTATTTT | CASSSRTSTDTQYF
TRBJ2-5 | TRBV9 | . | TRBD2 | TGTGCCAGCAGCGCGGGACTAGCGGTAGAGACCCAGTACTTC | CASSAGLAVETQYF
TRBJ2-3 | TRBV6-1 | . | . | TGTGCCAGCAGCGTGGCTAGCCCCCCGGATACGCAGTATTTT | CASSVASPPDTQYF
TRBJ2-7 | TRBV27 | . | TRBD2 | TGTGCCAGCAGCCCTCTGGGTAGCGGGACCTACGAGCAGTACTTC | CASSPLGSGTYEQYF
TRBJ2-1 | TRBV23-1 | . | . | TGCGCCAGCAGTTCGTTCGAGAGGGAATCTTACAATGAGCAGTTCTTC | CASSSFERESYNEQFF